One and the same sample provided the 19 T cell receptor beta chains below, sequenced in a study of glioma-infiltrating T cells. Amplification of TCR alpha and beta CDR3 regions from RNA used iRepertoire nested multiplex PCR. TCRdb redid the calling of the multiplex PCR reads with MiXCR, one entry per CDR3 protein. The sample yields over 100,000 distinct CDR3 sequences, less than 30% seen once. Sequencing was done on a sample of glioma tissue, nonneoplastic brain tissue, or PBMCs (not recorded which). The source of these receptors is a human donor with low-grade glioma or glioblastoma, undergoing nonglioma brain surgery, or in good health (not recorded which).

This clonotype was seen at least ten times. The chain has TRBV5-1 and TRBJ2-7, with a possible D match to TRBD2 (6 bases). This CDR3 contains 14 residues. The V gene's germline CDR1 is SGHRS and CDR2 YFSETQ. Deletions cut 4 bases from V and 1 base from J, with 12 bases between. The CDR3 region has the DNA TGCGCCAGCAGCGCGGGACGGATATCCTACGAGCAGTACTTC. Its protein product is CASSAGRISYEQYF.

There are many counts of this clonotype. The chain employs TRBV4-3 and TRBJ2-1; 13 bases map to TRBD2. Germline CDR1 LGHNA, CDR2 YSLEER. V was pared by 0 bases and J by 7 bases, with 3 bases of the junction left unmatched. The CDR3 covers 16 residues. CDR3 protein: CASSQDGLAGANEQFF. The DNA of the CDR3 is TGCGCCAGCAGCCAAGATGGACTAGCGGGGGCTAATGAGCAGTTCTTC.

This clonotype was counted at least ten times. Here the CDR3 reads CASSQEYYGGGAMTDTQYF. DNA for the CDR3: TGTGCCAGCAGCCAAGAATACTATGGCGGGGGGGCCATGACAGATACGCAGTATTTT. V is TRBV4-2 and J is TRBJ2-3; 9 nucleotides line up with TRBD2. This CDR3 region has 19 residues. V shed 0 bases, J shed 3 bases, and the junction held 13 bases outside the gene matches. The germline CDR1 and CDR2 sequences are LGHNA and YNFKEQ.

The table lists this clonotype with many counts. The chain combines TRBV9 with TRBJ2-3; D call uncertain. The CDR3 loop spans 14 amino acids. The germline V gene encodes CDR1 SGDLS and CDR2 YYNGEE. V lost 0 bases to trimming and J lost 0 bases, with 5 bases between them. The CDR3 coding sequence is TGTGCCAGCAGCGTAGCAATGAGCACAGATACGCAGTATTTT. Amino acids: CASSVAMSTDTQYF.

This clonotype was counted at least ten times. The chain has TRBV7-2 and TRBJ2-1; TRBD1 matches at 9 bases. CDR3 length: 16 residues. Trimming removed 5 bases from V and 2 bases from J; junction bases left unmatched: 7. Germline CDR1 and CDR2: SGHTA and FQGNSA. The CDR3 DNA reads TGTGCCAGCAGCCGCCGAACAGGGGGCGCCTACAATGAGCAGTTCTTC. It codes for CASSRRTGGAYNEQFF.

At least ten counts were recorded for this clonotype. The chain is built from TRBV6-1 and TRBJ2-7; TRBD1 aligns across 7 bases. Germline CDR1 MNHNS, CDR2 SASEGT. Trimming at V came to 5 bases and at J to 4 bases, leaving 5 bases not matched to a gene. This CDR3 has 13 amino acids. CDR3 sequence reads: CASSNPTGYEQYF. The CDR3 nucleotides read TGTGCCAGCAGTAACCCGACAGGGTACGAGCAGTACTTC.

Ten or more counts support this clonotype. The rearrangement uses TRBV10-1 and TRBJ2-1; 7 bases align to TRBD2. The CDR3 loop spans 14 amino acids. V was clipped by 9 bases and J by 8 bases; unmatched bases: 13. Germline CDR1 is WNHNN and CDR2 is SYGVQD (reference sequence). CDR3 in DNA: TGCGCCAGTCAACCGACTAGCCGATCGGATGAGCAGTTCTTC. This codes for CASQPTSRSDEQFF.

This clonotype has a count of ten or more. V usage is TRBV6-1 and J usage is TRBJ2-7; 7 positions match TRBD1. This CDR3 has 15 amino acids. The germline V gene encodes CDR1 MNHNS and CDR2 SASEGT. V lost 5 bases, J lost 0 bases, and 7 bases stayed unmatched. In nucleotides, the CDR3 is TGTGCCAGCAGTTCCTTAGGGACAGCCTCCTACGAGCAGTACTTC. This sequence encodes CASSSLGTASYEQYF.

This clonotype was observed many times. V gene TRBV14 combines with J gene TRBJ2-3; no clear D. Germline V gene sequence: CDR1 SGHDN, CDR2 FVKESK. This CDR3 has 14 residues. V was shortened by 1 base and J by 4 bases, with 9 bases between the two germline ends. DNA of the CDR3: TGTGCCAGCAGCCAAGTAACCTTCGCAGATACGCAGTATTTT. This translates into CASSQVTFADTQYF.

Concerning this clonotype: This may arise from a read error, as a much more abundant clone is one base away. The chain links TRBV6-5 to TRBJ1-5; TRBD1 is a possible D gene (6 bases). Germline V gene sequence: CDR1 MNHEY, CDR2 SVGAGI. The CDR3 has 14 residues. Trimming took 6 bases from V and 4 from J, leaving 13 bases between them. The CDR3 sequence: CASSPGQFNQPQHF. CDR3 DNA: TGTGCCAGCAGCCCCGGACAGTTTAATCAGCCCCAGCATTTT.

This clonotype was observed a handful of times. The CDR3 loop is CASSNLNVGTQYF. Here the CDR3 DNA reads TGTGCCAGCAGTAACCTGAACGTAGGGACGCAGTATTTT. The rearrangement uses TRBV12-3 or TRBV12-4 and TRBJ2-3, with D uncertain. The CDR3 spans 13 residues. V was clipped by 5 bases and J by 9 bases, with 15 bases between them.

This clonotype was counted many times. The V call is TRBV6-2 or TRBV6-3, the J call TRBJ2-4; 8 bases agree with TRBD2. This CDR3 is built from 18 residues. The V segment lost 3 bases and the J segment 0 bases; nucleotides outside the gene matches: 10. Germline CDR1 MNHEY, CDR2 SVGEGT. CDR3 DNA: TGTGCCAGCAGTTATAGAGGCGGGACTAGTATAGCCAAAAACATTCAGTACTTC. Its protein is CASSYRGGTSIAKNIQYF.

In DNA, the CDR3 is TGTGCCAGCAGCTTAAAGCTGGGGACCCCCGGAGGTGAGCAGTTCTTC. As protein: CASSLKLGTPGGEQFF. The V and J genes are TRBV7-9 and TRBJ2-1; the D gene could be TRBD1 or TRBD2 (5 bases each). This CDR3 is built from 16 residues. Germline lookup yields CDR1 SEHNR and CDR2 FQNEAQ (reference sequence). V shed 2 bases and J shed 9 bases, with 20 bases lying between them.

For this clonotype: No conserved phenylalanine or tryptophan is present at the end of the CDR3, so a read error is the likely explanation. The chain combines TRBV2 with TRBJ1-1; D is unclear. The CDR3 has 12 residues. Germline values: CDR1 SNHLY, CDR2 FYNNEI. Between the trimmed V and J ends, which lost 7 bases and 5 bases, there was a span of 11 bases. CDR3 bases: TGTGCCAGCAATACACGTGGTACTGAAGCTTTCTGT. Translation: CASNTRGTEAFC.

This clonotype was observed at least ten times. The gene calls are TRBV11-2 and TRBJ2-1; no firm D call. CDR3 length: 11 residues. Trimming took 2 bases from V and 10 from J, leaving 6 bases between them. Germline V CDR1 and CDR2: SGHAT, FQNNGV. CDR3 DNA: TGTGCCAGCAGCTTAACTACAGAGCAGTTCTTC. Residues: CASSLTTEQFF.

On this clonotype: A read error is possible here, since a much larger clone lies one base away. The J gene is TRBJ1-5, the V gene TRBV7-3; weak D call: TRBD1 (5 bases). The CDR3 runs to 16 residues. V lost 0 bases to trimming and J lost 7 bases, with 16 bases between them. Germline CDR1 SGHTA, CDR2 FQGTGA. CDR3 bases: TGTGCCAGCAGCTTAACGAATTTGGGGGGAAAACAGCCCCAGCATTTT. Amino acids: CASSLTNLGGKQPQHF.

The CDR3 sequence is CASSSPGVRTEAFF. For the CDR3, the DNA is TGCGCCAGCAGCTCCCCGGGGGTACGGACTGAAGCTTTCTTT. The chain combines TRBV5-1 with TRBJ1-1, with a possible D match to TRBD1 (5 bases). CDR1 SGHRS and CDR2 YFSETQ come from the germline V gene. The V end was cut by 3 bases, the J end by 5 bases, with 14 bases between. This CDR3 has 14 residues.

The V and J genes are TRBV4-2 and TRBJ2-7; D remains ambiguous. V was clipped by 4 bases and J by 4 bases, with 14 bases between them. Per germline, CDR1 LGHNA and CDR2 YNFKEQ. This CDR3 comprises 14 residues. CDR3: CASSLSASEYEQYF. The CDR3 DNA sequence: TGTGCCAGCAGCCTCTCCGCGTCTGAGTACGAGCAGTACTTC.

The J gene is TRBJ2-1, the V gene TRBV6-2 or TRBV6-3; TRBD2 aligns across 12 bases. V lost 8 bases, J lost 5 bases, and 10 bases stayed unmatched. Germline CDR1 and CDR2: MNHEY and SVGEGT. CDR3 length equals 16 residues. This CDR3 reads CASLGLAGGVDNEQFF. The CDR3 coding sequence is TGTGCCAGCCTTGGGCTAGCGGGAGGGGTGGACAATGAGCAGTTCTTC.